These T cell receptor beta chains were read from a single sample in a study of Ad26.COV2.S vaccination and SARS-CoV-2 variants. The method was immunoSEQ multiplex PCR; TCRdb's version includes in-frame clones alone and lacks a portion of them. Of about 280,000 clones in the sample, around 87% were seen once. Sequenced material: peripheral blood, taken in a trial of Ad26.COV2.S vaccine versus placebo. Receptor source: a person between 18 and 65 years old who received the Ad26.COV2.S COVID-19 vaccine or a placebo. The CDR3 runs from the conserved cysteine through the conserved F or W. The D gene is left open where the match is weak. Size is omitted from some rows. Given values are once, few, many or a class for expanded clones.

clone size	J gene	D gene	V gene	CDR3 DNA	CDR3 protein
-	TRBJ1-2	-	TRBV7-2	TGTGCCAGCAGCTTAGCGAATGTTATAGTCGGCTATGGCTACACCTTC	CASSLANVIVGYGYTF
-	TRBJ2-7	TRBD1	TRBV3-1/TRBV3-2	TGTGCCAGCAGCTATGGACAGGGGTCCCACGAGCAGTACTTC	CASSYGQGSHEQYF
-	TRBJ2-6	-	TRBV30	TGTGCCTGGACCCCGGGTGTTGGCAACGTCCTGACTTTC	CAWTPGVGNVLTF
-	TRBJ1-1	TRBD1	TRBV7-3	TGTGCCAGCAGCTCCCACCCCAGGGGGACTGAAGCTTTCTTT	CASSSHPRGTEAFF
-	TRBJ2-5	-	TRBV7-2	TGTGCCAGCAGCCCTAGCTGGACAGTGGGAGTAGTGGCCCAGTACTTC	CASSPSWTVGVVAQYF
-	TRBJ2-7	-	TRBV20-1	TGCAGTGCTAGTCCTGGCAGGCTCACCTACGAGCAGTACTTC	CSASPGRLTYEQYF
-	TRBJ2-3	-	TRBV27	TGTGCCAGCAGTTTATACCCTCCGGGACCAGATACGCAGTATTTT	CASSLYPPGPDTQYF
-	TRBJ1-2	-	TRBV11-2	TGTGCCAGCAGCTTAAACTCCGGGCCTCGCTATGGCTACACCTTC	CASSLNSGPRYGYTF
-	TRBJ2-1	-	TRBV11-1	TGTGCCAGCACCAAAGGGGACGTCGGGCCCTACAATGAGCAGTTCTTC	CASTKGDVGPYNEQFF
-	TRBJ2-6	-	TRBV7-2	TGTGCCAGCAGCCCCTATGACTCTGGGGCCAACGTCCTGACTTTC	CASSPYDSGANVLTF
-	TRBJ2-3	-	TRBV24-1	TGTGCCACCAGTGAGTCCGTGTCTCAGGATACGCAGTATTTT	CATSESVSQDTQYF
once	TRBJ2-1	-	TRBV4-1	TGCGCCAGCAGCCGGTATGTAGGCGCACGGGATACGTACAATGAGCAGTTCTTC	CASSRYVGARDTYNEQFF
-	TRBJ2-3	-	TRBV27	TGTGCCAGCAGTTTGTGGGTAACAGATACGCAGTATTTT	CASSLWVTDTQYF
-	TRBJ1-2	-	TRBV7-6	TGTGCCAGCAGCTTAGGCGGCCCCTTGCTCTATGGCTACACCTTC	CASSLGGPLLYGYTF
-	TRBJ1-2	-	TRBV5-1	TGCGCCAGCAGCCCGTCCGTAGGGGACGGCTACACCTTC	CASSPSVGDGYTF
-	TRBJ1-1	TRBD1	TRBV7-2	TGTGCCAGCAGCTCCAGACAGGGCATGAACACTGAAGCTTTCTTT	CASSSRQGMNTEAFF
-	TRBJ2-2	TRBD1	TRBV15	TGTGCCACCAGCGTCAGACAGGGGACAACCGGGGAGCTGTTTTTT	CATSVRQGTTGELFF
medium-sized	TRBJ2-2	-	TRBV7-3	TGTGCCAGCAGCGTGGACCTCAAGTCCGGGGAGCTGTTTTTT	CASSVDLKSGELFF
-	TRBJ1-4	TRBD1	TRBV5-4	TGTGCCAGCAGCCTTCGGACAGGTCAGAATGAAAAACTGTTTTTT	CASSLRTGQNEKLFF
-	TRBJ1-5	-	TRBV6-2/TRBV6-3	TGTGCCAGCAGCCCAGGGATAAGCAATCAGCCCCAGCATTTT	CASSPGISNQPQHF
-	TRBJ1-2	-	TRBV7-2	TGTGCCAGCAGCTTAGAGGGGGGCGAGGGTGGCTACACCTTC	CASSLEGGEGGYTF
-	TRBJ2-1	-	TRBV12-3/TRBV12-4	TGTGCCAGCAGTTCCCGGTCACCCAATGAGCAGTTCTTC	CASSSRSPNEQFF
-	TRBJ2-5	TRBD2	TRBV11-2	TGTGCCAGCAGCTTACGTCCTAGCGGGGGGGCTGGCCAAGAGACCCAGTACTTC	CASSLRPSGGAGQETQYF
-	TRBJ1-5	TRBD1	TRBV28	TGTGCCAGCAGTTTCCCTGGACAGGGGGCCTATAGCAATCAGCCCCAGCATTTT	CASSFPGQGAYSNQPQHF
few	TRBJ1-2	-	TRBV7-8	TGTGCCAGCAGCTTCTATAACACAGGGCCCGACGATGGCTACACCTTC	CASSFYNTGPDDGYTF
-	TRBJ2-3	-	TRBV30	TGTGCCTGGGGCGGGGTTGCGACAGATACGCAGTATTTT	CAWGGVATDTQYF
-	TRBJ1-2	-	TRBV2	TGTGCCAGCAGTCGGGAGTGGGGATATGGCTACACCTTC	CASSREWGYGYTF
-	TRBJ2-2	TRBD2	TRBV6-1	TGTGCCAGCAGTGAAAGCGGGGGGGCGAATACCGGGGAGCTGTTTTTT	CASSESGGANTGELFF
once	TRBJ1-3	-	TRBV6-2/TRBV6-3	TGTGCCAGCAGTTACTCCGCGCGATCCTCTGGAAACACCATATATTTT	CASSYSARSSGNTIYF
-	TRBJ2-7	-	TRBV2	TGTGCCAGCAAGGGGGGCCAGGGATCCTACGAGCAGTACTTC	CASKGGQGSYEQYF
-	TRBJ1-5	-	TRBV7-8	TGTGCCAGCAGCTTAATTCCGGGCGGGACTAGCAATCAGCCCCAGCATTTT	CASSLIPGGTSNQPQHF
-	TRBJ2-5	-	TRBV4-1	TGCGCCAGCAGCCAAGGGACTGCGAAAGAGACCCAGTACTTC	CASSQGTAKETQYF
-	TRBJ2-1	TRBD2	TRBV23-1	TGCGCCAGCAGTCAGCGCGACGTCCGGGAGGTTGCAAATGAGCAGTTCTTC	CASSQRDVREVANEQFF
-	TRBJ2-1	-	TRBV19	TGTGCCACAGATCCGGGAGTACGGAATGAGCAGTTCTTC	CATDPGVRNEQFF
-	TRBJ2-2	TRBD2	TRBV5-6	TGTGCCAGCAGCTTATTAGTTCTAGCGGGGGCCCACACCGGGGAGCTGTTTTTT	CASSLLVLAGAHTGELFF
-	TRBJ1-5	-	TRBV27	TGTGCCAGCAGTTTGTACGGGGGCTTCAATCAGCCCCAGCATTTT	CASSLYGGFNQPQHF
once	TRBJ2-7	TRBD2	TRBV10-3	TGTGCCATAGCCGGGACTAGCGGGTCCTACGAGCAGTACTTC	CAIAGTSGSYEQYF
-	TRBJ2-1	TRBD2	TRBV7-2	TGTGCCAGCAGCTTAGCGGGGACTAGTCAAGAGTATGAGCAGTTCTTC	CASSLAGTSQEYEQFF
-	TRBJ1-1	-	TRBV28	TGTGCCAGCATCTCTGGGGCGAGGACTGAAGCTTTCTTT	CASISGARTEAFF
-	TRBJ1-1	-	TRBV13	TGTGCCAGCAGCGACACGGCAGGGAGTGAAGCTTTCTTT	CASSDTAGSEAFF
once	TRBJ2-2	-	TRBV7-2	TGTGCCAGCAGCTTAGCTGAAACCGGGGAGCTGTTTTTT	CASSLAETGELFF
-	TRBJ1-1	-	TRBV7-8	TGTGCCAGCAGCTTAGGGTTTGGGACAGAAGCTTTCTTT	CASSLGFGTEAFF
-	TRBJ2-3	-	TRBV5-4	TGTGCCAGCAGCTTGGGAGGAGGGGTCACAGATACGCAGTATTTT	CASSLGGGVTDTQYF
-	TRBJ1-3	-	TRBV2	TGTGCCAGCGGGTTGGGCGCCTTGGGGGGAAACACCATATATTTT	CASGLGALGGNTIYF
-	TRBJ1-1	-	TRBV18	TGTGCCAGCTCACCACGGGAGTTCTCTGGGGCTTTCTTT	CASSPREFSGAFF
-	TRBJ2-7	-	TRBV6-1	TGTGCCAGCAGTGAATATGGTAGCGGAAACTACGAGCAGTACTTC	CASSEYGSGNYEQYF
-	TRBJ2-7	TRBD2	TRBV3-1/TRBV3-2	TGTGCCAGCAGCCCAAAGTGGGCTAGCGGGAGCTACGAGCAGTACTTC	CASSPKWASGSYEQYF
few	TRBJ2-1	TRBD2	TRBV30	TGTGCCTGGTCTAAAGGATCCGGGACTAGCGGGCGTAATGAGCAGTTCTTC	CAWSKGSGTSGRNEQFF
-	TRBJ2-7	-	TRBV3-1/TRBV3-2	TGTGCCAGCAGCCAAGTCTCCCAAGAGCAGTACTTC	CASSQVSQEQYF
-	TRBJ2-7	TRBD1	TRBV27	TGTGCCAGCACCCCCGGACAGGGGACCTACGAGCAGTACTTC	CASTPGQGTYEQYF
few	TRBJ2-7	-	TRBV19	TGTGCCAGTAGTAGAGGAACAGAGCCTGCCTACGAGCAGTACTTC	CASSRGTEPAYEQYF